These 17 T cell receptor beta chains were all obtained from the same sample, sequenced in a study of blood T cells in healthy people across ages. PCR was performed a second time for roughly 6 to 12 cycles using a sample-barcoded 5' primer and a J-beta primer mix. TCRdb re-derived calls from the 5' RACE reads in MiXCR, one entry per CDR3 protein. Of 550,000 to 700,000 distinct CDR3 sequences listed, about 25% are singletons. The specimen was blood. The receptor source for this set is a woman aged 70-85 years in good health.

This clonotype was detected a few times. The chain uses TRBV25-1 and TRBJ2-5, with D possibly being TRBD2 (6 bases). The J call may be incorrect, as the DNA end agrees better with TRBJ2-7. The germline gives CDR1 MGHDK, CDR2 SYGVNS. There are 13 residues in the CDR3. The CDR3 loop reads CASHPPGDSEQYF. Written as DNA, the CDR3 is TGTGCCAGCCACCCCCCGGGAGACAGCGAGCAGTACTTC.

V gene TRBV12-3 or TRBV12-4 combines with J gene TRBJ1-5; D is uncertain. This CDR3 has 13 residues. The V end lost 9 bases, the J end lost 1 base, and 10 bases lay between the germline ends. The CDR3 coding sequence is TGTGCCAGTCAAAGGCAGAGCAATCAGCCCCAGCATTTT. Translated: CASQRQSNQPQHF.

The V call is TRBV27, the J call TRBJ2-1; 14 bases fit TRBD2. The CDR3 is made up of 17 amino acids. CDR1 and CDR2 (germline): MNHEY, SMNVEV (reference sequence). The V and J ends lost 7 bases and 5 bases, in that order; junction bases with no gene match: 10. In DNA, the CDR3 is TGTGCCAGCAAACCCCGACTAGCGGGGGGGAAGAACAATGAGCAGTTCTTC. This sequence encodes CASKPRLAGGKNNEQFF.

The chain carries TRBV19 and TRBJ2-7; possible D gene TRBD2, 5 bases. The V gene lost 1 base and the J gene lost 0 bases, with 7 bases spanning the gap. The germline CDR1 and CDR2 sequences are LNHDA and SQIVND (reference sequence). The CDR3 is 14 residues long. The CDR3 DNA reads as TGTGCCAGTAGTATAGTAGGGAGCTCCTACGAGCAGTACTTC. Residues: CASSIVGSSYEQYF. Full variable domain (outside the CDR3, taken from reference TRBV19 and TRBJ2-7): DGGITQSPKYLFRKEGQNVTLSCEQNLNHDAMYWYRQDPGQGLRLIYYSQIVNDFQKGDIAEGYSVSREKKESFPLTVTSAQKNPTAFYLCASSIVGSSYEQYFGPGTRLTVT.

CDR3 sequence reads: CASSHQGGGVGYTF. CDR3 sequence (DNA): TGTGCCAGCAGTCATCAGGGTGGAGGGGTTGGCTACACCTTC. The rearrangement joins TRBV6-5 to TRBJ1-2; maybe TRBD1 (5 bases). V lost 5 bases to trimming and J lost 7 bases, with 17 bases between them. Per germline, CDR1 MNHEY and CDR2 SVGAGI. The CDR3 loop spans 14 amino acids.

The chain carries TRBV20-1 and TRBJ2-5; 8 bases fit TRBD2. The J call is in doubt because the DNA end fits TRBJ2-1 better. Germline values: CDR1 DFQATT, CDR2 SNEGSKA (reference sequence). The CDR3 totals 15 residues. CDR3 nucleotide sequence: TGCAGTGCTAGAGAAGCACGGGGGGGCCTCGATGAGCAGTTCTTC. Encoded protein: CSAREARGGLDEQFF.

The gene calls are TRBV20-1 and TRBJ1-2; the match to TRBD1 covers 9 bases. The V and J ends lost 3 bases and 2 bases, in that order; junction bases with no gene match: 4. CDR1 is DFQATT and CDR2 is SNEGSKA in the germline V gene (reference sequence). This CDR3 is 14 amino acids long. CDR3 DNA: TGCAGTGCTAGGGGACAGGGATCAAACTATGGCTACACCTTC. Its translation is CSARGQGSNYGYTF.

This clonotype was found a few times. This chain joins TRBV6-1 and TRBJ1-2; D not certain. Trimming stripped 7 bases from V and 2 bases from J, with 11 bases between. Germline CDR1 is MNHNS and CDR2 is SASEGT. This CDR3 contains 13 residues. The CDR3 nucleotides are TGTGCCAGCAAAGTATCCCTAAACTATGGCTACACCTTC. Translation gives CASKVSLNYGYTF.

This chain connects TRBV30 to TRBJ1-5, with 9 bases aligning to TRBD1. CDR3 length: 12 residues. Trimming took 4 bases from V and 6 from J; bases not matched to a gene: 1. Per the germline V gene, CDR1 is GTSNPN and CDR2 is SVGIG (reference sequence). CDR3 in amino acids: CAWNRGRQPQHF. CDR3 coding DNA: TGTGCCTGGAACAGGGGGCGTCAGCCCCAGCATTTT.

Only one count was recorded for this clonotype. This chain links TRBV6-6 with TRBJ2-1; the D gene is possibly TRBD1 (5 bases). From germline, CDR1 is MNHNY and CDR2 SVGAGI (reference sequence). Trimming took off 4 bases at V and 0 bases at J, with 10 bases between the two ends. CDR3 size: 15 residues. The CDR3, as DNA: TGTGCCAGCAGTTCCTACAGGAGCTCCTACAATGAGCAGTTCTTC. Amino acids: CASSSYRSSYNEQFF.

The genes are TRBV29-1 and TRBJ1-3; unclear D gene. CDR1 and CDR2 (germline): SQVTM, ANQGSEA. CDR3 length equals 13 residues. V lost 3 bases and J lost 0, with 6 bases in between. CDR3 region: CSVEGSSGNTIYF. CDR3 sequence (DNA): TGCAGCGTTGAGGGCAGCTCTGGAAACACCATATATTTT.

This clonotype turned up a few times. The CDR3 DNA sequence: TGCAGTGCTGAAGGACGGACCCTTCTAGCCAAAAACATTCAGTACTTC. Translation gives CSAEGRTLLAKNIQYF. The gene calls are TRBV20-1 and TRBJ2-4, with no clear D. Trimming pared 5 bases from V and 0 bases from J, leaving 17 bases between. The germline V gene encodes CDR1 DFQATT and CDR2 SNEGSKA (reference sequence). The CDR3 covers 16 residues.

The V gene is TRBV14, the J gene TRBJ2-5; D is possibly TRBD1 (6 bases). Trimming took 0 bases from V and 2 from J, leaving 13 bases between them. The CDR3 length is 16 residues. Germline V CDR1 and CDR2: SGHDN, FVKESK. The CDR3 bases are TGTGCCAGCAGCCAAGACCCTACAGGGATTCAAGAGACCCAGTACTTC. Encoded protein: CASSQDPTGIQETQYF.

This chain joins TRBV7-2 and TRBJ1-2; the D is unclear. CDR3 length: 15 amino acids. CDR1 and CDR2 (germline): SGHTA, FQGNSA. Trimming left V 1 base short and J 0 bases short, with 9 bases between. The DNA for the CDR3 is TGTGCCAGCAGCTTAGAGTCCCGGCCTAACTATGGCTACACCTTC. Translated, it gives CASSLESRPNYGYTF.

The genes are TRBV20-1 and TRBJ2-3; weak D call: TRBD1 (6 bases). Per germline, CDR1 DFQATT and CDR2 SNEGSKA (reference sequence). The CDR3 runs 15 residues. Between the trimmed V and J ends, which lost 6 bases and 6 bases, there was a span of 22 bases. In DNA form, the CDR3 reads TGCAGTGCCGTAGGTCCTCAGGGGCCAGTGGATACGCAGTATTTT. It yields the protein CSAVGPQGPVDTQYF.

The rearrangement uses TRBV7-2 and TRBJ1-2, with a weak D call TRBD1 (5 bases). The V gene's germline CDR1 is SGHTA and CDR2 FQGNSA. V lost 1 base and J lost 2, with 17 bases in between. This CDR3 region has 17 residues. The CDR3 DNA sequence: TGTGCCAGCAGCTTAGGATCTTCCCCCCGGGGCAACTATGGCTACACCTTC. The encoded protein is CASSLGSSPRGNYGYTF.

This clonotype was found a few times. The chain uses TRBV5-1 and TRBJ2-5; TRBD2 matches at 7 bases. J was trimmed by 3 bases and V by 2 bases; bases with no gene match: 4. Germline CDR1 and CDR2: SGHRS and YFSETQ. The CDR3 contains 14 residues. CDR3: CASSFARGEETQYF. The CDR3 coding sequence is TGCGCCAGCAGCTTTGCTCGGGGGGAAGAGACCCAGTACTTC.